This T cell receptor (beta chain) was recorded in a study of T cell responses to AZD1222 COVID-19 vaccine. For the study at large: Second doses were pooled across both intervals (about 4 or about 12 weeks).

Turning to this clone: The antigen remains unidentified.

Sequencing used immunoSEQ multiplex PCR; TCRdb keeps in-frame clones, though not all of them. The table records tens of thousands of clones, over 75% of them present only once. Germline V gives CDR1 SGHNT, CDR2 YYREEE (reference sequence). V was clipped by 4 bases and J by 9 bases; unmatched bases: 4. The CDR3 runs to 12 residues. Findings and limits, study-wide: Donors in the cohort were predominantly white British and more often female, and clonal diversity was possibly underestimated.

The chain has TRBV5-4 and TRBJ2-1, with 7 bases lining up with TRBD1. This sequence was found in an adult in good health. The input for sequencing was peripheral blood, taken on day 0 of AZD1222 vaccination. The CDR3 here is CASSPGTVEQFF. Written as DNA, the CDR3 is TGTGCCAGCAGCCCAGGGACAGTTGAGCAGTTCTTC.